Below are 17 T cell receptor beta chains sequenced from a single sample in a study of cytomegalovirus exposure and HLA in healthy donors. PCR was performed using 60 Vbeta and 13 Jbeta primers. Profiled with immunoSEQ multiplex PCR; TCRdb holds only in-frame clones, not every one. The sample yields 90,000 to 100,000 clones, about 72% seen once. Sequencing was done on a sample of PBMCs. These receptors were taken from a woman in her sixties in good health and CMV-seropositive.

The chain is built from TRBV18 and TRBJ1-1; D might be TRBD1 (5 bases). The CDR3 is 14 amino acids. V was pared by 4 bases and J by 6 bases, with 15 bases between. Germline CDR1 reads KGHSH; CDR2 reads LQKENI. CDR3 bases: TGTGCCAGCTCACTTAGGGATCAGGGATCTGAAGCTTTCTTT. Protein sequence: CASSLRDQGSEAFF.

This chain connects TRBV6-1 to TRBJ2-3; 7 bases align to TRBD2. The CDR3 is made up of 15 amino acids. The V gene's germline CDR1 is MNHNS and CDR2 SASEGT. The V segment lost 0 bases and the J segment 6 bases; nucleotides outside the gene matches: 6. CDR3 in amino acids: CASSEAWGGSDTQYF. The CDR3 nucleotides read TGTGCCAGCAGTGAAGCTTGGGGGGGGTCGGATACGCAGTATTTT.

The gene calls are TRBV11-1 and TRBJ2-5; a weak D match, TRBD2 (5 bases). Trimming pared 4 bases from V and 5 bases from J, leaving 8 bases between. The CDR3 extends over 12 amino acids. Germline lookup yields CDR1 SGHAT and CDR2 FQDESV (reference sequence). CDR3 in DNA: TGTGCCAGCAGCTACGGGGAGGAGACCCAGTACTTC. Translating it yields CASSYGEETQYF.

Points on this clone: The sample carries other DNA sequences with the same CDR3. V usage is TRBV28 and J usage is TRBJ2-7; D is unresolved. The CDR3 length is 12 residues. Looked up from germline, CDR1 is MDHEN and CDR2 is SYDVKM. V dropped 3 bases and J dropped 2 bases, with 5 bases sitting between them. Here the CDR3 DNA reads TGTGCCAGCAGTTTGGGCACCTACGAGCAGTACTTC. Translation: CASSLGTYEQYF. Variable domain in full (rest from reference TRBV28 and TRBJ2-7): DVKVTQSSRYLVKRTGEKVFLECVQDMDHENMFWYRQDPGLGLRLIYFSYDVKMKEKGDIPEGYSVSREKKERFSLILESASTNQTSMYLCASSLGTYEQYFGPGTRLTVT.

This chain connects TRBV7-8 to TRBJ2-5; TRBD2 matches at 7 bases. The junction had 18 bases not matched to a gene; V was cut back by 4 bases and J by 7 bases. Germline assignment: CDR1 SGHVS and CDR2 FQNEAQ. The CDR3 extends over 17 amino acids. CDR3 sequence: CASSSLSGGRPTGTQYF. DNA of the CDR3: TGTGCCAGCAGCTCTCTCAGCGGCGGGAGACCCACAGGGACCCAGTACTTC.

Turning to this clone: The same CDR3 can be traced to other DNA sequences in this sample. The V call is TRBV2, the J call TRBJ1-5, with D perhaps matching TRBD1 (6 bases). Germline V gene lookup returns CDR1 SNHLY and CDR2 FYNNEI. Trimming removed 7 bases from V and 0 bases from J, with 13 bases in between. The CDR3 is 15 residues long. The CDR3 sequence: CASTRDTHSNQPQHF. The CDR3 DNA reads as TGTGCCAGCACTCGGGACACACATAGCAATCAGCCCCAGCATTTT. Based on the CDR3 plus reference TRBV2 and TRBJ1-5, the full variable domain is EPEVTQTPSHQVTQMGQEVILRCVPISNHLYFYWYRQILGQKVEFLVSFYNNEISEKSEIFDDQFSVERPDGSNFTLKIRSTKLEDSAMYFCASTRDTHSNQPQHFGDGTRLSIL.

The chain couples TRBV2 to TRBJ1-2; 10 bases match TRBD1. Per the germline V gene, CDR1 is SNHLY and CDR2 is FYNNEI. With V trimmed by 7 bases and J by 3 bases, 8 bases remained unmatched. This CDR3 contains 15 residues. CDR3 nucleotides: TGTGCCAGCAAGAGGACAGGGGGAGCCTACTATGGCTACACCTTC. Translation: CASKRTGGAYYGYTF.

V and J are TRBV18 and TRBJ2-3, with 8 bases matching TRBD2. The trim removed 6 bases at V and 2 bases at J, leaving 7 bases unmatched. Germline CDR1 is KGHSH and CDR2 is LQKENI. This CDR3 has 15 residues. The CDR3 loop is CASSPSGGPTDTQYF. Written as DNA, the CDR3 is TGTGCCAGCTCCCCTTCGGGGGGGCCCACAGATACGCAGTATTTT. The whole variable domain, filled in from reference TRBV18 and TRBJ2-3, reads NAGVMQNPRHLVRRRGQEARLRCSPMKGHSHVYWYRQLPEEGLKFMVYLQKENIIDESGMPKERFSAEFPKEGPSILRIQQVVRGDSAAYFCASSPSGGPTDTQYFGPGTRLTVL.

The CDR3 is CASSLAAGRGEKLFF. For the CDR3, the DNA is TGTGCCAGCAGCTTAGCGGCAGGGAGGGGTGAAAAACTGTTTTTT. V and J are TRBV7-2 and TRBJ1-4; possible D gene TRBD1, 5 bases. CDR1 and CDR2 from the germline V gene are SGHTA and FQGNSA. The CDR3 length is 15 residues. With 0 bases removed from V and 7 bases from J, the gap between germline ends came to 12 bases.

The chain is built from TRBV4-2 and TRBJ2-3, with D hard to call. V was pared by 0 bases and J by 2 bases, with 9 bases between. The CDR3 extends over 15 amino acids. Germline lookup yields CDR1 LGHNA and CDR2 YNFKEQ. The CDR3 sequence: CASSQEIQFTDTQYF. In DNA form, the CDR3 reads TGTGCCAGCAGCCAAGAGATCCAGTTCACAGATACGCAGTATTTT.

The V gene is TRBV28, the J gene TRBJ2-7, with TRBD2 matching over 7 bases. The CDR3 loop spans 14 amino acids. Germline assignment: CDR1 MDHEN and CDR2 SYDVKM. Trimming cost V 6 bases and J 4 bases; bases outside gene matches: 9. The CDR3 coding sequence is TGTGCCAGCAGGCGAGGCAGGGAGGGATACGAGCAGTACTTC. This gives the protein CASRRGREGYEQYF.

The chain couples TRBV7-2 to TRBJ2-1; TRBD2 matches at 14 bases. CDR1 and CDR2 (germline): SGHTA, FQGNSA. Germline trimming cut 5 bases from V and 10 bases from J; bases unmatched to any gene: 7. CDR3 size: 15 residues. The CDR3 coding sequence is TGTGCCAGCAGCCCGACTAGCGGGAGGGCCCAGGAGCAGTTCTTC. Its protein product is CASSPTSGRAQEQFF.

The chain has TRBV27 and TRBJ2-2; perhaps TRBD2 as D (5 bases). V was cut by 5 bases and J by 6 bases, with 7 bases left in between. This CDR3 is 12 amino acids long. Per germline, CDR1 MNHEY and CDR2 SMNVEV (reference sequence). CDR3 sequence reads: CASSLAPGELFF. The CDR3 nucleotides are TGTGCCAGCAGTCTAGCTCCCGGGGAGCTGTTTTTT.

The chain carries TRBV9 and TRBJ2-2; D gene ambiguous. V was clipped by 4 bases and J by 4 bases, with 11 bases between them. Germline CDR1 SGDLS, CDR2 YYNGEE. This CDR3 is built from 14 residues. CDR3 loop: CASSLSRATGELFF. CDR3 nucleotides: TGTGCCAGCAGCTTGTCAAGAGCCACCGGGGAGCTGTTTTTT.

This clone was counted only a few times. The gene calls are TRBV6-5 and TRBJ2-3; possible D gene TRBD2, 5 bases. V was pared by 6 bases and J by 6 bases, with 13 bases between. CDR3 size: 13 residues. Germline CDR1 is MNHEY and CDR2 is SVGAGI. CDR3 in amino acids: CASSSGILDTQYF. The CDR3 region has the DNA TGTGCCAGCAGCTCCGGGATACTTGATACGCAGTATTTT.

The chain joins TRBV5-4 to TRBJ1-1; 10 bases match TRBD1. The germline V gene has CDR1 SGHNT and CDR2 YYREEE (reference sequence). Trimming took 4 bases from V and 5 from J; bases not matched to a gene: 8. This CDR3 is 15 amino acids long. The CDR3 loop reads CASSATGTGVTEAFF. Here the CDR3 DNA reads TGTGCCAGCAGCGCGACCGGGACAGGGGTTACTGAAGCTTTCTTT.

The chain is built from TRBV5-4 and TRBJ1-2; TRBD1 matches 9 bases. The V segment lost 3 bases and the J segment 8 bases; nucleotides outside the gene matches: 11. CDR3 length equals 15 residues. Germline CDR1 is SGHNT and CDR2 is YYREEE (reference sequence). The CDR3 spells CASSSYPGQGTGYTF. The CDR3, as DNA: TGTGCCAGCAGCTCGTATCCGGGACAGGGTACAGGCTACACCTTC.